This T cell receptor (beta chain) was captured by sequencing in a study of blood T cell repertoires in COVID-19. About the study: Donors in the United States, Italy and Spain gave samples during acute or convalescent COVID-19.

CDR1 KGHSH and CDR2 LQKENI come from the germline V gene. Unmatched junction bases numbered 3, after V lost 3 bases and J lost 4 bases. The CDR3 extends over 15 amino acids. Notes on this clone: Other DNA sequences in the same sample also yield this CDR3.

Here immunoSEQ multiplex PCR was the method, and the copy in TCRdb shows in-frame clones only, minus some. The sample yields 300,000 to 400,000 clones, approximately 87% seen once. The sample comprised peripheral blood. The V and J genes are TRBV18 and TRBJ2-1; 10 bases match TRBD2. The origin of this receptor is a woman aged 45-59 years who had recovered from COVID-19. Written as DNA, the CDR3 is TGTGCCAGCTCACCCGGACTAGCGGCATACAATGAGCAGTTCTTC. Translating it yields CASSPGLAAYNEQFF. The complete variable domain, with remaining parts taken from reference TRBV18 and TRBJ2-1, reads NAGVMQNPRHLVRRRGQEARLRCSPMKGHSHVYWYRQLPEEGLKFMVYLQKENIIDESGMPKERFSAEFPKEGPSILRIQQVVRGDSAAYFCASSPGLAAYNEQFFGPGTRLTVL.